One sample yielded the 18 T cell receptor beta chains listed below, sequenced in a study of blood T cell repertoires in COVID-19 (dated by TCRdb to 2018 to 2020). The protocol used for the library was the immunoSEQ multiplex PCR assay. This immuneACCESS table, as held by TCRdb, lists in-frame sequences with V and J called but not all clones. Of the missing ones, under half trace to an unresolved V gene in checked studies; the others have no known cause. This sample is represented by 150,000 or so clones; 79% of them were singletons. The ten largest clones capture more than 6.5% of the sample. The sample taken for sequencing was peripheral blood. These receptors originate from a woman aged 55-75 years with COVID-19, enrolled during active disease.

This clone was found once. The chain recombines TRBV5-1 with TRBJ2-2, with 7 positions matching TRBD2. CDR3 length equals 15 residues. After removal of 9 bases from V and 2 bases from J, the junction contained 10 bases not matched to a gene. Germline V gene data show CDR1 as SGHRS and CDR2 as YFSETQ. CDR3 region: CATTTGGSNTGELFF. The CDR3, as DNA: TGCGCCACTACGACCGGGGGGTCCAACACCGGGGAGCTGTTTTTT.

V gene TRBV5-1 combines with J gene TRBJ2-6; 7 bases line up with TRBD1. Germline V gene data show CDR1 as SGHRS and CDR2 as YFSETQ. This CDR3 is built from 17 residues. V shed 0 bases, J shed 0 bases, and the junction held 3 bases outside the gene matches. The CDR3 loop is CASSLAAGGSGANVLTF. The CDR3 DNA follows: TGCGCCAGCAGCTTGGCTGCAGGGGGCTCTGGGGCCAACGTCCTGACTTTC.

This chain links TRBV4-1 with TRBJ2-2; 7 bases fit TRBD2. V lost 1 base and J lost 0; bases outside the gene matches: 2. Germline-derived CDR1 and CDR2 are MGHRA and YSYEKL. The CDR3 totals 16 residues. The CDR3 sequence is CASSQVRGANTGELFF. In nucleotides, the CDR3 is TGCGCCAGCAGCCAAGTCCGGGGGGCGAACACCGGGGAGCTGTTTTTT.

The genes are TRBV4-2 and TRBJ2-2; unclear D gene. Germline CDR1 and CDR2: LGHNA and YNFKEQ. V was clipped by 5 bases and J by 2 bases, with 6 bases between them. This CDR3 comprises 13 residues. Here the CDR3 reads CASSKPNTGELFF. Written as DNA, the CDR3 is TGTGCCAGCAGCAAGCCAAACACCGGGGAGCTGTTTTTT.

J is TRBJ1-2 and V is TRBV5-5; 8 bases match TRBD1. The germline gives CDR1 SGHKS, CDR2 YYEKEE (reference sequence). The CDR3 has 15 amino acids. The V and J ends lost 0 bases and 4 bases, in that order; junction bases with no gene match: 5. The CDR3 DNA follows: TGTGCCAGCAGCTTGGCGGACAGGGTAACCTATGGCTACACCTTC. Its protein product is CASSLADRVTYGYTF.

The chain couples TRBV9 to TRBJ1-1; D is undetermined. V dropped 0 bases and J dropped 0 bases, with 9 bases sitting between them. Germline V lookup: CDR1 SGDLS, CDR2 YYNGEE. The CDR3 has 15 amino acids. The CDR3 bases are TGTGCCAGCAGCGTAGGATCCACAGTGAACACTGAAGCTTTCTTT. Amino acids: CASSVGSTVNTEAFF.

This clone was detected once. V usage is TRBV27 and J usage is TRBJ1-2; D possibly corresponds to TRBD1 (5 bases). The germline V and J ends were trimmed by 7 bases and 0 bases, with 21 bases remaining between them. Germline V gene lookup returns CDR1 MNHEY and CDR2 SMNVEV (reference sequence). This CDR3 is built from 17 residues. CDR3 sequence reads: CASTSWGTFSANYGYTF. The CDR3 DNA reads as TGTGCCAGCACCTCCTGGGGCACATTTTCAGCTAACTATGGCTACACCTTC.

This clone is a singleton in its sample. J is TRBJ1-3 and V is TRBV3-1 (or the pseudogene TRBV3-2); tentative D call: TRBD1 (6 bases). Germline V gene data show CDR1 as LGHDT and CDR2 as YNNKEL (reference sequence). CDR3 size: 16 residues. Trimming cost V 4 bases and J 3 bases, with 16 bases left between them. The CDR3 is CASSPRWQGFGNTIYF. The CDR3 DNA is TGTGCCAGCAGCCCACGATGGCAGGGGTTTGGAAACACCATATATTTT.

The chain joins TRBV9 to TRBJ1-5; D might be TRBD1 (5 bases). This CDR3 is built from 16 residues. V was pared by 4 bases and J by 5 bases, with 19 bases between. CDR1 SGDLS and CDR2 YYNGEE come from the germline V gene. In nucleotides, the CDR3 is TGTGCCAGCAGCCCCGGGACTCAAGAGCCGGATCAGCCCCAGCATTTT. Its translation is CASSPGTQEPDQPQHF. The variable domain in full, completed from reference TRBV9 and TRBJ1-5, reads DSGVTQTPKHLITATGQRVTLRCSPRSGDLSVYWYQQSLDQGLQFLIQYYNGEERAKGNILERFSAQQFPDLHSELNLSSLELGDSALYFCASSPGTQEPDQPQHFGDGTRLSIL.

The chain carries TRBV5-4 and TRBJ2-5; 9 nucleotides align to TRBD1. V was pared by 5 bases and J by 4 bases, with 12 bases of the junction left unmatched. CDR1 is SGHNT, CDR2 YYREEE, per germline (reference sequence). The CDR3 length is 16 residues. CDR3 in DNA: TGTGCCAGCAGTAGGGGGACAGGGACCAACGCAGAGACCCAGTACTTC. Amino acid sequence: CASSRGTGTNAETQYF.

This clone has only a few counts. The chain joins TRBV20-1 to TRBJ1-2; D remains unclear. Germline CDR1 DFQATT, CDR2 SNEGSKA (reference sequence). The CDR3 is 11 residues long. V lost 7 bases to trimming and J lost 2 bases, with 8 bases between them. The CDR3 coding sequence is TGCAGTGGGTACAGCAACTATGGCTACACCTTC. It translates to CSGYSNYGYTF.

This chain uses TRBV19 with TRBJ1-1, with D maybe TRBD1 (6 bases). Germline CDR1 reads LNHDA; CDR2 reads SQIVND (reference sequence). V lost 1 base, J lost 9 bases, and 15 bases lay in between. The CDR3 length is 14 residues. The chain's CDR3 is CASSIGGGAGKAFF. For the CDR3, the DNA is TGTGCCAGTAGTATAGGGGGGGGCGCTGGGAAAGCTTTCTTT.

By share, this clone counts as medium-sized. The chain has TRBV19 and TRBJ2-1; the D gene is possibly TRBD1 (6 bases). Germline V lookup: CDR1 LNHDA, CDR2 SQIVND (reference sequence). This CDR3 has 14 residues. V was clipped by 7 bases and J by 8 bases, with 18 bases between them. CDR3 DNA: TGTGCCAGTAAGATTGGGGGCCGAGGCCATGAGCAGTTCTTC. This codes for CASKIGGRGHEQFF.

The rearrangement links TRBV30 to TRBJ1-2, with 7 bases that match TRBD1. There are 17 residues in the CDR3. Germline loops: CDR1 GTSNPN, CDR2 SVGIG (reference sequence). V shed 3 bases and J 4 bases; nucleotides not matched to a gene: 17. The CDR3 coding sequence is TGTGCCTGGAGGGACCTGACGCTTGAGGGGGCGAGCTATGGCTACACCTTC. Translation gives CAWRDLTLEGASYGYTF.

This sequence joins TRBV18 and TRBJ2-7; a weak D match, TRBD2 (6 bases). Trimming removed 1 base from V and 5 bases from J, with 15 bases in between. The CDR3 length is 15 residues. Germline V gives CDR1 KGHSH, CDR2 LQKENI. In nucleotides, the CDR3 is TGTGCCAGCTCACCACGCGGGATGGCCGAGGACGAGCAGTACTTC. Encoded protein: CASSPRGMAEDEQYF.

For the CDR3, the DNA is TGTGCCATCAGTGACCCCGCAGGGGGCGAGGGCACAGATACGCAGTATTTT. Translation gives CAISDPAGGEGTDTQYF. This chain links TRBV10-3 with TRBJ2-3, with TRBD1 matching 8 bases. The CDR3 has 17 residues. Germline V gene data show CDR1 as ENHRY and CDR2 as SYGVKD. Trimming cost V 3 bases and J 1 base; bases outside gene matches: 9.

The chain recombines TRBV5-1 with TRBJ2-1, with TRBD2 identical over 15 bases. The CDR3 is 18 residues long. CDR1 and CDR2 (germline): SGHRS, YFSETQ. With V trimmed by 1 base and J by 9 bases, 11 bases remained unmatched. CDR3 nucleotides: TGCGCCAGCAGCTTGCGTAGCGGACTAGCGGGAGGGCCGATTGAGCAGTTCTTC. It is translated as CASSLRSGLAGGPIEQFF. The variable domain in full, completed from reference TRBV5-1 and TRBJ2-1, reads KAGVTQTPRYLIKTRGQQVTLSCSPISGHRSVSWYQQTPGQGLQFLFEYFSETQRNKGNFPGRFSGRQFSNSRSEMNVSTLELGDSALYLCASSLRSGLAGGPIEQFFGPGTRLTVL.

The chain carries TRBV19 and TRBJ2-1; 10 bases are shared with TRBD1. The CDR3 has 15 amino acids. Losses at the gene ends were 2 bases for V and 7 bases for J; bases not matched to a gene: 5. Germline V lookup: CDR1 LNHDA, CDR2 SQIVND (reference sequence). The CDR3 loop reads CASSIPGQGRNEQFF. CDR3 bases: TGTGCCAGTAGTATACCGGGACAGGGGAGAAATGAGCAGTTCTTC.